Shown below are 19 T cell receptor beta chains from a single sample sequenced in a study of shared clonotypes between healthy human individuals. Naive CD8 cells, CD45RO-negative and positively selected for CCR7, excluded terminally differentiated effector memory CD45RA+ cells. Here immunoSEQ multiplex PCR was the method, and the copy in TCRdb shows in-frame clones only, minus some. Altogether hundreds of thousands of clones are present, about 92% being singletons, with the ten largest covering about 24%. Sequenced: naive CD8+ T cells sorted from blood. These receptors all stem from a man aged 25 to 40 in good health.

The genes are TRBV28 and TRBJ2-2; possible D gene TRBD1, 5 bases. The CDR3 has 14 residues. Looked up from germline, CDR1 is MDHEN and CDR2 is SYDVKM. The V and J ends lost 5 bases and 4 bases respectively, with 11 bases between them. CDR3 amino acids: CASSIMGRTGELFF. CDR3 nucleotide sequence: TGTGCCAGCAGTATCATGGGGCGCACCGGGGAGCTGTTTTTT.

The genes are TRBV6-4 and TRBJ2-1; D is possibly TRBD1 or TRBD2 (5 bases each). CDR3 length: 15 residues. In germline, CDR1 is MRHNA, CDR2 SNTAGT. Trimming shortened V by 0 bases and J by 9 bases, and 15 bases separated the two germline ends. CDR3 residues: CASSDSMAKRGEQFF. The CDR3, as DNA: TGTGCCAGCAGTGACTCGATGGCTAAGAGGGGTGAGCAGTTCTTC.

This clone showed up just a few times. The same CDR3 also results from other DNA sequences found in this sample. The CDR3 loop reads CATSRDRGGEKLFF. For the CDR3, the DNA is TGTGCCACCAGCAGAGACAGGGGAGGTGAAAAACTGTTTTTT. The chain recombines TRBV15 with TRBJ1-4, with a possible D match to TRBD1 (6 bases). With 0 bases removed from V and 7 bases from J, the gap between germline ends came to 9 bases. This CDR3 comprises 14 residues. Germline CDR1 and CDR2: LNHNV and YYDKDF (reference sequence).

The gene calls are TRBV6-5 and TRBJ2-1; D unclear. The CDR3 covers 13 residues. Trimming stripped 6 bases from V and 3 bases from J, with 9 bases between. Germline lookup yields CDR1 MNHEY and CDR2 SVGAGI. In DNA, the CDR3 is TGTGCCAGCAGCCAACGACTCTACAATGAGCAGTTCTTC. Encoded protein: CASSQRLYNEQFF.

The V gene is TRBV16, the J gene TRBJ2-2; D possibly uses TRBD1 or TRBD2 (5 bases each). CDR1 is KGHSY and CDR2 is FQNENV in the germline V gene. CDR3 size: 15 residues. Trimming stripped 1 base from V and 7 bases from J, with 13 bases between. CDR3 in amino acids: CASSQFKGRNGELFF. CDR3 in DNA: TGTGCCAGCAGCCAATTCAAGGGGAGAAACGGGGAGCTGTTTTTT.

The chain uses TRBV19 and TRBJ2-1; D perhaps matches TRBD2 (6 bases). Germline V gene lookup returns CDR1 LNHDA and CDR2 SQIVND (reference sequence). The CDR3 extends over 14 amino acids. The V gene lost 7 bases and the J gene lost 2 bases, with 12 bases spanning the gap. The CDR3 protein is CASTRDFTYNEQFF. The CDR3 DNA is TGTGCCAGTACCCGGGACTTCACCTACAATGAGCAGTTCTTC.

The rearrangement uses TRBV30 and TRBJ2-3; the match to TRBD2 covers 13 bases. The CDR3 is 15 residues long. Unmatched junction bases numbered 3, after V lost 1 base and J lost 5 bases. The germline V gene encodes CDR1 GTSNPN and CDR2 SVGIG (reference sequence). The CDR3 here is CAWSAGTSGIDTQYF. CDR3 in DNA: TGTGCCTGGAGTGCAGGGACTAGCGGGATAGATACGCAGTATTTT.

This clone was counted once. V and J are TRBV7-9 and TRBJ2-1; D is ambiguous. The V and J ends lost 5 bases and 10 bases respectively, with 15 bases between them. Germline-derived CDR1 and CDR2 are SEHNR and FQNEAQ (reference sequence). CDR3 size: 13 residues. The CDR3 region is CASSPDLVQEQFF. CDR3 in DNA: TGTGCCAGCAGCCCAGATTTGGTACAAGAGCAGTTCTTC.

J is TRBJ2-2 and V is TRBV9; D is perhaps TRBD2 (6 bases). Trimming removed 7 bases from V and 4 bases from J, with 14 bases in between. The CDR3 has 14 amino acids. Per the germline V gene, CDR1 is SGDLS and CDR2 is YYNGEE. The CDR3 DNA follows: TGTGCCAGCGGGGCAGGAGCGGGCACCGGGGAGCTGTTTTTT. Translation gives CASGAGAGTGELFF.

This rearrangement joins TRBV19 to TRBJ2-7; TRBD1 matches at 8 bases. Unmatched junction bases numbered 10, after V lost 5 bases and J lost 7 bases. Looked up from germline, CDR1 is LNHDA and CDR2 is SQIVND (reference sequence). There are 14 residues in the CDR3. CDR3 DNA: TGTGCCAGTAGTGTTACCCGGACAGGGAGGGAGCAGTACTTC. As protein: CASSVTRTGREQYF.

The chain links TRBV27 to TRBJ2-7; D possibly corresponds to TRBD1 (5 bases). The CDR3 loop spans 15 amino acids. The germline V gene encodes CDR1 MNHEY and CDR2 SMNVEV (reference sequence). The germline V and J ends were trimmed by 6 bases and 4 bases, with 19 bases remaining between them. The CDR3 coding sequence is TGTGCCAGCAGCCCCCGGGCAGGGTATCTGTACGAGCAGTACTTC. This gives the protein CASSPRAGYLYEQYF.

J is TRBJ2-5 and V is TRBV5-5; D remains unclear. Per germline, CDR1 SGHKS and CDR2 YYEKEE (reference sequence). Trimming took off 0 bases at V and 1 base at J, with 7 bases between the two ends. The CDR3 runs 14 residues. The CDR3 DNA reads TGTGCCAGCAGCTTGGTGGTCAGCCAAGAGACCCAGTACTTC. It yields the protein CASSLVVSQETQYF.

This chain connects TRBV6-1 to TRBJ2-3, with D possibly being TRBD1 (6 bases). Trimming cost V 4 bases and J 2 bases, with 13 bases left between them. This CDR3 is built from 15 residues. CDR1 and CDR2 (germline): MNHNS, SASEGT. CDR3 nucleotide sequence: TGTGCCAGCAGTGCTAGACAGGAATACACAGATACGCAGTATTTT. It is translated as CASSARQEYTDTQYF.

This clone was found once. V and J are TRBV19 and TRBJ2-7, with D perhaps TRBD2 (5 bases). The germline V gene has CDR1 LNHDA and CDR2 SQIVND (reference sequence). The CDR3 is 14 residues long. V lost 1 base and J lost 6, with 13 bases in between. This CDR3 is CASSIVAGETEQYF. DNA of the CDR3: TGTGCCAGTAGTATAGTGGCGGGCGAGACCGAGCAGTACTTC.

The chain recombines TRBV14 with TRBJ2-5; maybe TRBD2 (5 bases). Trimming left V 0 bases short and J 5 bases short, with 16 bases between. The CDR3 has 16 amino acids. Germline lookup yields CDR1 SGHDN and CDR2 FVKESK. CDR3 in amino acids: CASSQDIGLALETQYF. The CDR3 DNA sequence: TGTGCCAGCAGCCAAGATATCGGTCTAGCTCTGGAGACCCAGTACTTC.

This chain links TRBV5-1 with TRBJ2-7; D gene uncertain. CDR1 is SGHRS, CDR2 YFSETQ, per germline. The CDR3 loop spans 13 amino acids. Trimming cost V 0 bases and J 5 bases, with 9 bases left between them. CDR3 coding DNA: TGCGCCAGCAGCTTGGATGATCAACACGAGCAGTACTTC. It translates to CASSLDDQHEQYF.

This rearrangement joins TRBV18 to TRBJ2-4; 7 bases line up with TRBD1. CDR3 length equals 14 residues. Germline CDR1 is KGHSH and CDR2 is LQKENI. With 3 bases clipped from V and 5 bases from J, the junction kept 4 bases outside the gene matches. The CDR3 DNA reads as TGTGCCAGCTCACCTAAAGGACAGGAAAACATTCAGTACTTC. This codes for CASSPKGQENIQYF.

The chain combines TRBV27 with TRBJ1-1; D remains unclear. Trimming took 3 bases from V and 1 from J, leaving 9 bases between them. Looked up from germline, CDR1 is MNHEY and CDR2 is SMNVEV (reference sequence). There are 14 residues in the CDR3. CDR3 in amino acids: CASSLGSSNTEAFF. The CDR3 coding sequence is TGTGCCAGCAGTTTGGGCAGTTCGAACACTGAAGCTTTCTTT.

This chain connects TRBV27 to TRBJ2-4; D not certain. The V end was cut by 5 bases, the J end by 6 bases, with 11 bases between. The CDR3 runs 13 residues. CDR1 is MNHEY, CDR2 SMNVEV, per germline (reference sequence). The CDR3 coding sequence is TGTGCCAGCAGTCCCCCAAGGAGAAACATTCAGTACTTC. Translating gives CASSPPRRNIQYF.